Described below is a single TCR beta chain sequence and its context. The data were obtained in a study of T-cell memory formation after mild COVID-19. TCRdb independently ran MiXCR on the 5' RACE reads; one entry per CDR3 protein. This table holds 500,000 to 650,000 distinct CDR3 sequences, about 22% found once. This clonotype originated in an adult woman who had mild COVID-19 (a few samples of this study predate the infection). Cell type and time point are not known. The sample taken for sequencing was PBMCs or a T cell subset sorted from them (not recorded which).

The CDR3 region is CASSASGFYEQFF. The CDR3 nucleotides are TGTGCCAGCAGCGCTAGCGGTTTCTATGAGCAGTTCTTC. V usage is TRBV5-4 and J usage is TRBJ2-1, with 7 bases matching TRBD2. This CDR3 is 13 amino acids long. Germline V lookup: CDR1 SGHNT, CDR2 YYREEE (reference sequence). V was clipped by 4 bases and J by 8 bases; unmatched bases: 6. The full variable domain, its missing parts supplied by reference TRBV5-4 and TRBJ2-1, is ETGVTQSPTHLIKTRGQQVTLRCSSQSGHNTVSWYQQALGQGPQFIFQYYREEENGRGNFPPRFSGLQFPNYSSELNVNALELDDSALYLCASSASGFYEQFFGPGTRLTVL.